This T cell receptor beta chain was found in a study of T cell responses to AZD1222 COVID-19 vaccine. Study in general: Second-dose recipients at about 4 or about 12 weeks were treated as one pooled group.

This clone was seen a few times. The antigen is unknown. The study, taken as a whole, reports: Baseline seropositivity characterized only 5 to 7 AZD1222 recipients.

This CDR3 is 14 amino acids long. The germline V gene has CDR1 GTSNPN and CDR2 SVGIG (reference sequence). Between the trimmed V and J ends, which lost 0 bases and 3 bases, there was a span of 8 bases. Measured with immunoSEQ multiplex PCR; TCRdb has only the in-frame clones, and not every one. The table records around 190,000 clones, around nine tenths of them present only once. This receptor was obtained from an adult in good health. The specimen comprised peripheral blood, sampled on day 0 of AZD1222 vaccination. The chain links TRBV30 to TRBJ2-2; no clear D gene. CDR3 bases: TGTGCCTGGAGTGTTAGCAGACACACCGGGGAGCTGTTTTTT. It codes for CAWSVSRHTGELFF.